These T cell receptor beta chains were read from a single sample in a study of blood T cell repertoires in COVID-19. TCRdb keeps only in-frame clones here, not all; method: immunoSEQ multiplex PCR. The sample contains approximately 70,000 clones, about nine tenths of which appear only once. The sample comprised peripheral blood. The source of these receptors is a human donor in a cohort sampled during active COVID-19. Each CDR3 is given with its conserved first and last residue. Fields, in order: D gene, J gene, clone size, CDR3 length, V gene, CDR3 DNA, CDR3 protein. D genes are given only for firm matches. Part of the rows lack a size; the others show once, few, many or a class for expanded clones.

NA,TRBJ1-1,NA,14,TRBV3-1/TRBV3-2,TGTGCCAGCAGCCAAGTACCAGGGGAGACTGAAGCTTTCTTT,CASSQVPGETEAFF
TRBD2,TRBJ2-2,many,15,TRBV28,TGTGCCAGCAGTCCAACTAGCGGGGGCCACGGGGAGCTGTTTTTT,CASSPTSGGHGELFF
NA,TRBJ2-2,NA,17,TRBV3-1/TRBV3-2,TGTGCCAGCAGCCCCTTATTAGGGACACCGAACACCGGGGAGCTGTTTTTT,CASSPLLGTPNTGELFF
NA,TRBJ2-7,few,14,TRBV5-4,TGTGCCAGCAGCTTGACACTGGGGCCCTACGAGCAGTACTTC,CASSLTLGPYEQYF
NA,TRBJ1-1,NA,12,TRBV5-4,TGTGCCAGCAGTCGGCAGCGGGCTGAAGCTTTCTTT,CASSRQRAEAFF
NA,TRBJ2-3,NA,12,TRBV6-6,TGTGCCAGCAGTACTCAGGGGGATACGCAGTATTTT,CASSTQGDTQYF
NA,TRBJ2-2,NA,15,TRBV3-1/TRBV3-2,TGTGCCAGCAGCCAACTTATTTCGGGGGCCGGGGAGCTGTTTTTT,CASSQLISGAGELFF
TRBD1,TRBJ2-3,NA,16,TRBV24-1,TGTGCCACCAGTGATTCAACAGGGGGCGAAACAGATACGCAGTATTTT,CATSDSTGGETDTQYF
NA,TRBJ1-5,NA,15,TRBV4-1,TGCGCCAGCAGCCAAGATTATACAGGGAATCAGCCCCAGCATTTT,CASSQDYTGNQPQHF
NA,TRBJ1-3,NA,15,TRBV7-8,TGTGCCAGCAGCCCATCAGGGTTTACTGGAAACACCATATATTTT,CASSPSGFTGNTIYF
NA,TRBJ1-5,NA,15,TRBV28,TGTGCCAGCAGTTTAGGCGGTGGGTTCAATCAGCCCCAGCATTTT,CASSLGGGFNQPQHF
TRBD1,TRBJ1-5,NA,16,TRBV19,TGTGCCAGTAGTATAGAAAGGACAGGGACCAATCAGCCCCAGCATTTT,CASSIERTGTNQPQHF
NA,TRBJ1-3,NA,18,TRBV21-1,TGTGCCAGCAGCAATACGAGGACAGGGGCGAACTCTGGAAACACCATATATTTT,CASSNTRTGANSGNTIYF
TRBD1,TRBJ2-3,NA,15,TRBV10-1,TGCGCCAGCACCTACTGCAGGGGGTGCGCAGATACGCAGTATTTT,CASTYCRGCADTQYF
NA,TRBJ2-3,NA,16,TRBV3-1/TRBV3-2,TGTGCCAGCAGCCAACCGCTAGGAGGCGGTACAGATACGCAGTATTTT,CASSQPLGGGTDTQYF
NA,TRBJ1-2,NA,17,TRBV18,TGTGCCAGCTCACCGCCGTCGAGCCTAGCTGCTAACTATGGCTACACCTTC,CASSPPSSLAANYGYTF
NA,TRBJ2-5,NA,13,TRBV18,TGTGCCAGCTCACCGGGCCAGGGCCAGACCCAGTACTTC,CASSPGQGQTQYF
NA,TRBJ1-1,NA,13,TRBV19,TGTGCCAGTAGTATCTATAGGAACACTGAAGCTTTCTTT,CASSIYRNTEAFF
TRBD2,TRBJ2-7,few,16,TRBV2,TGTGCCAGCAGTGAAAAGGCACTAGCGGGAGCCTCCGAGCAGTACTTC,CASSEKALAGASEQYF
NA,TRBJ1-2,NA,13,TRBV18,TGTGCCAGCTCACGCCCAGGGCAGAACGGCTACACCTTC,CASSRPGQNGYTF
NA,TRBJ1-4,NA,15,TRBV2,TGTGCCAGCAGTGTGAGCTTAGGAGGCGGTGAAAAACTGTTTTTT,CASSVSLGGGEKLFF
TRBD2,TRBJ2-5,NA,14,TRBV19,TGTGCCGCGGGACTAGCGGGAGGAGGGGAGACCCAGTACTTC,CAAGLAGGGETQYF
TRBD1,TRBJ2-2,once,18,TRBV19,TGTGCCAGTAGCCTGACAGGGGGCACCTTTTCGAACACCGGGGAGCTGTTTTTT,CASSLTGGTFSNTGELFF
TRBD1,TRBJ1-3,few,16,TRBV25-1,TGTGCCAGCAGACCGGGACAGTCCGCCTCTGGAAACACCATATATTTT,CASRPGQSASGNTIYF
NA,TRBJ2-7,NA,14,TRBV3-1/TRBV3-2,TGTGCCAGCAGCCAAGAACCGGGGTCCTACGAGCAGTACTTC,CASSQEPGSYEQYF
NA,TRBJ2-2,NA,15,TRBV5-1,TGCGCCAGCAGCCCGGGACAATTTAACACCGGGGAGCTGTTTTTT,CASSPGQFNTGELFF
NA,TRBJ1-6,NA,13,TRBV12-3/TRBV12-4,TGTGCCAGCACCCAGAACAGGGATTCACCCCTCCACTTT,CASTQNRDSPLHF
TRBD2,TRBJ2-5,NA,14,TRBV5-4,TGTGCCAGCAGCTGGGGGAGGGATCAAGAGACCCAGTACTTC,CASSWGRDQETQYF
TRBD1,TRBJ2-5,NA,16,TRBV12-5,TGTGCTAGTGCTATCTTCCGGGGACAGGGTGTTGAGACCCAGTACTTC,CASAIFRGQGVETQYF
TRBD2,TRBJ2-1,once,14,TRBV28,TGTGCCAGCTCAGCGGGGAACTCCTACAATGAGCAGTTCTTC,CASSAGNSYNEQFF
NA,TRBJ1-6,NA,15,TRBV19,TGTGCCAGTACCACTGGAGGGGCAAATAATTCACCCCTCCACTTT,CASTTGGANNSPLHF
TRBD1,TRBJ1-5,NA,15,TRBV3-1/TRBV3-2,TGTGCCAGCAGCCAAGCAGGGGGCGCGGGTCAGCCCCAGCATTTT,CASSQAGGAGQPQHF